Listed below are T cell receptor beta chains from one sample, sequenced in a study of T cells in Graves' hyperthyroidism and ophthalmopathy. From the multiplex PCR reads, TCRdb called clonotypes with MiXCR, one entry per CDR3 protein. The sample lists roughly 400,000 distinct CDR3 sequences, around 15% occurring once. The sequenced sample consisted of blood. These receptors came from a man in his fifties with Graves' ophthalmopathy. CDR3s leave out the opening cysteine and the closing phenylalanine or tryptophan. A D gene is named only where the DNA matches it firmly.

CDR3: ASSPRQGGTGELF; J: TRBJ2-2; V: TRBV7-2; D: .; length: 13
CDR3: AIRAGTNYNEQF; J: TRBJ2-1; V: TRBV10-3; D: .; length: 12
CDR3: ASRPSLNGLGGDTQY; J: TRBJ2-3; V: TRBV28; D: TRBD2; length: 15
CDR3: ASSLSDLNTEAF; J: TRBJ1-1; V: TRBV7-8; D: .; length: 12
CDR3: ASSLNPAGIPLENTEAF; J: TRBJ1-1; V: TRBV7-9; D: .; length: 17
CDR3: ASSRGGLAAIANTGELF; J: TRBJ2-2; V: TRBV5-1; D: TRBD2; length: 17
CDR3: ASTPQGGNTEAF; J: TRBJ1-1; V: TRBV19; D: TRBD1; length: 12
CDR3: TSSPWTENEKLF; J: TRBJ1-4; V: TRBV28; D: .; length: 12
CDR3: ASSFSGRATEQF; J: TRBJ2-1; V: TRBV28; D: TRBD2; length: 12
CDR3: ASKWLQGSGANVLT; J: TRBJ2-6; V: TRBV2; D: .; length: 14
CDR3: ASSPTGGQTYEQY; J: TRBJ2-7; V: TRBV7-9; D: .; length: 13
CDR3: SVSYSNTEAF; J: TRBJ1-1; V: TRBV29-1; D: .; length: 10
CDR3: ASSSHPGQGGNEQF; J: TRBJ2-1; V: TRBV5-1; D: TRBD1; length: 14
CDR3: SARDFSSGRSYEQY; J: TRBJ2-7; V: TRBV20-1; D: TRBD2; length: 14
CDR3: ASSLRWEKSGELF; J: TRBJ2-2; V: TRBV27; D: .; length: 13
CDR3: ATSTGTANTEAF; J: TRBJ1-1; V: TRBV15; D: TRBD1; length: 12
CDR3: ASRAAAGSYNEQF; J: TRBJ2-1; V: TRBV19; D: .; length: 13
CDR3: ASRATGLYNEQF; J: TRBJ2-1; V: TRBV13; D: .; length: 12
CDR3: ASSTSGTGGFGYT; J: TRBJ1-2; V: TRBV19; D: TRBD1; length: 13
CDR3: ASSFVPSEQY; J: TRBJ2-7; V: TRBV11-2; D: .; length: 10
CDR3: ASSQEEGRLAVEQF; J: TRBJ2-1; V: TRBV14; D: TRBD2; length: 14
CDR3: ASKETDNEETQY; J: TRBJ2-5; V: TRBV10-1; D: .; length: 12
CDR3: ASKGANNQPQH; J: TRBJ1-5; V: TRBV12-3/TRBV12-4; D: .; length: 11
CDR3: ASSPGSLTGELF; J: TRBJ2-2; V: TRBV11-3; D: .; length: 12
CDR3: ASSLGDRGLTQPQH; J: TRBJ1-5; V: TRBV5-1; D: TRBD1; length: 14
CDR3: ASSPNGMNNEQF; J: TRBJ2-1; V: TRBV7-9; D: .; length: 12
CDR3: ASSLAPQGAGANVLT; J: TRBJ2-6; V: TRBV12-3/TRBV12-4; D: .; length: 15
CDR3: SARDLRGGNQPQH; J: TRBJ1-5; V: TRBV20-1; D: .; length: 13
CDR3: ASSGMGSNQPQH; J: TRBJ1-5; V: TRBV19; D: .; length: 12
CDR3: ASRAPSITQY; J: TRBJ2-5; V: TRBV28; D: .; length: 10
CDR3: ASSPQEFDEQF; J: TRBJ2-1; V: TRBV18; D: .; length: 11
CDR3: ASRSIVWEETQY; J: TRBJ2-5; V: TRBV27; D: .; length: 12
CDR3: ASTKTKGRDRPGWFDEQF; J: TRBJ2-1; V: TRBV7-9; D: .; length: 18
CDR3: ASSSMGLESYNEQF; J: TRBJ2-1; V: TRBV11-2; D: .; length: 14
CDR3: ASSRRRTGSPEAF; J: TRBJ1-1; V: TRBV5-1; D: TRBD1; length: 13
CDR3: ASSYSQNPVGSGANVLT; J: TRBJ2-6; V: TRBV6-5; D: .; length: 17
CDR3: SAGRVGETQY; J: TRBJ2-5; V: TRBV20-1; D: .; length: 10
CDR3: ASISGDTNTGELF; J: TRBJ2-2; V: TRBV2; D: .; length: 13
CDR3: ASSVTGTGGWETQY; J: TRBJ2-5; V: TRBV7-8; D: TRBD1; length: 14
CDR3: ASSLSRPTLEYAYEQY; J: TRBJ2-7; V: TRBV27; D: .; length: 16
CDR3: ASSSRDRGRSYYGYT; J: TRBJ1-2; V: TRBV7-3; D: TRBD1; length: 15
CDR3: ASSPFQLAKNIQY; J: TRBJ2-4; V: TRBV7-8; D: .; length: 13
CDR3: ASRVAGENEQF; J: TRBJ2-1; V: TRBV27; D: TRBD2; length: 11
CDR3: ATSDSGQGFVNEQF; J: TRBJ2-1; V: TRBV24-1; D: TRBD1; length: 14
CDR3: ASSLDQIGTYHNEQF; J: TRBJ2-1; V: TRBV11-3; D: .; length: 15
CDR3: ASSPLQGPKQF; J: TRBJ2-1; V: TRBV7-8; D: .; length: 11
CDR3: ASSLDGIMNTEAF; J: TRBJ1-1; V: TRBV5-1; D: .; length: 13
CDR3: ASSFDRNMNTEAF; J: TRBJ1-1; V: TRBV27; D: .; length: 13
CDR3: SAVTSGIGEQY; J: TRBJ2-7; V: TRBV20-1; D: TRBD2; length: 11
CDR3: ASRPQGNKHEQY; J: TRBJ2-7; V: TRBV6-1; D: .; length: 12
CDR3: ASSQKTGAWNTEAF; J: TRBJ1-1; V: TRBV27; D: .; length: 14
CDR3: ATHRAMNTEAF; J: TRBJ1-1; V: TRBV10-2; D: .; length: 11
CDR3: ASSVGARLETQY; J: TRBJ2-5; V: TRBV9; D: .; length: 12
CDR3: SARDGRATEQY; J: TRBJ2-7; V: TRBV20-1; D: .; length: 11
CDR3: SAYLQGASETQY; J: TRBJ2-5; V: TRBV20-1; D: TRBD1; length: 12
CDR3: ASSLVGYT; J: TRBJ1-2; V: TRBV13; D: .; length: 8
CDR3: ASSYQWDRTYEQY; J: TRBJ2-7; V: TRBV6-5; D: TRBD1; length: 13
CDR3: ASSIGTSGNYEQY; J: TRBJ2-7; V: TRBV7-9; D: TRBD2; length: 13
CDR3: ASSLDIGGYEQY; J: TRBJ2-7; V: TRBV7-9; D: TRBD2; length: 12